The source of this TCR beta chain is a study of T cell responses to AZD1222 COVID-19 vaccine. Overall study findings and caveats: Repertoire sampling was restricted to post-peak T cell response timepoints. Across spike, vaccine-associated CD4 TCRs were found, dominant at 160-218 and 743-854. Only five or six individuals given AZD1222 were seropositive at baseline.

From germline, CDR1 is MDHEN and CDR2 SYDVKM. This CDR3 contains 15 residues. V lost 3 bases and J lost 4, with 14 bases in between. Profiled with immunoSEQ multiplex PCR; TCRdb holds only in-frame clones, not every one. Of 200,000 or so clones listed, approximately 94% were seen once; the top ten hold roughly 9.8%. Comment on this clone: The target antigen is unknown.

The sample here was peripheral blood, taken on day 0 of AZD1222 vaccination. This clonotype originated in an adult in good health. This chain uses TRBV28 with TRBJ2-3, with D possibly matching TRBD2 (5 bases). DNA for the CDR3: TGTGCCAGCAGTTTTCGCGATGGAGCGGCAGATACGCAGTATTTT. It encodes CASSFRDGAADTQYF. The full variable domain, its missing parts supplied by reference TRBV28 and TRBJ2-3, is DVKVTQSSRYLVKRTGEKVFLECVQDMDHENMFWYRQDPGLGLRLIYFSYDVKMKEKGDIPEGYSVSREKKERFSLILESASTNQTSMYLCASSFRDGAADTQYFGPGTRLTVL.